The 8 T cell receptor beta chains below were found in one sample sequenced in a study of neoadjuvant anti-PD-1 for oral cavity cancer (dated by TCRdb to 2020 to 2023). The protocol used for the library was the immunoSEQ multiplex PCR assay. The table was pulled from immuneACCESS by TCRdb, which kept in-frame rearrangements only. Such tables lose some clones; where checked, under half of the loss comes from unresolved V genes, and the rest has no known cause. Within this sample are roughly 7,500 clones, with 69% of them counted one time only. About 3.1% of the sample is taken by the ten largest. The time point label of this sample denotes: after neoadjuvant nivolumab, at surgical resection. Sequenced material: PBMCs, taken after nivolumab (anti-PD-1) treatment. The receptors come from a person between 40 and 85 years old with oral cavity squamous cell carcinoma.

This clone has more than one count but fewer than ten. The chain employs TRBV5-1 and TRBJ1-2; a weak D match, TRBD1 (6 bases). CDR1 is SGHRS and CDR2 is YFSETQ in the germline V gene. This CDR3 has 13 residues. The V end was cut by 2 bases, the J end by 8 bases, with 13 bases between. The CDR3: CASSLQGAFGYTF. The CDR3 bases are TGCGCCAGCAGCTTACAGGGAGCGTTCGGCTACACCTTC.

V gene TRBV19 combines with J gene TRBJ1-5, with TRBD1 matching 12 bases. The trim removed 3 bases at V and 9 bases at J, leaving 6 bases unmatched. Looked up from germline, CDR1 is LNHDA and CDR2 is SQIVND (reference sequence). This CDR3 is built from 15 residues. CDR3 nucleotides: TGTGCCAGTAGTATGGGACAGGGGGCGATGGGGCCCCAGCATTTT. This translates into CASSMGQGAMGPQHF.

The CDR3 nucleotides are TGTGCCATCAGTGAGCCCCAGGGGGGCGTTTACGTGCAGTTCTTC. Protein sequence: CAISEPQGGVYVQFF. The V call is TRBV10-3, the J call TRBJ2-1, with a possible D match to TRBD1 (7 bases). Germline CDR1 ENHRY, CDR2 SYGVKD. The length of the CDR3 is 15 residues. V lost 2 bases and J 12 bases, leaving 20 bases between the germline ends.

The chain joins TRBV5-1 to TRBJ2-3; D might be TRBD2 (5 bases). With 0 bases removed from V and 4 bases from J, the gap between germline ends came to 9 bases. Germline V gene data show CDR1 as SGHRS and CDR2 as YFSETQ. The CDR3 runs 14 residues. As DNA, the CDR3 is TGCGCCAGCAGCTTGGTGGGGAGCGCAGATACGCAGTATTTT. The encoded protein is CASSLVGSADTQYF. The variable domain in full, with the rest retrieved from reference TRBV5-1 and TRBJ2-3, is KAGVTQTPRYLIKTRGQQVTLSCSPISGHRSVSWYQQTPGQGLQFLFEYFSETQRNKGNFPGRFSGRQFSNSRSEMNVSTLELGDSALYLCASSLVGSADTQYFGPGTRLTVL.

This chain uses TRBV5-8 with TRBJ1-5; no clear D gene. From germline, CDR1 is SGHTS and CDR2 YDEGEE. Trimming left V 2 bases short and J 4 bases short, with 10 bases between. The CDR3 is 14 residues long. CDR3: CASSFENPNQPQHF. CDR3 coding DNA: TGTGCCAGCAGCTTTGAAAACCCTAATCAGCCCCAGCATTTT.

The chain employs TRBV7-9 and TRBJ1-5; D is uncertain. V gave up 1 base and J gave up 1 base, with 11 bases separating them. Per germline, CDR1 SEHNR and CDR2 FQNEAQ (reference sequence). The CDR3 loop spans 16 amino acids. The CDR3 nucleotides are TGTGCCAGCAGCTTAGGGACGGGGATGAGCAATCAGCCCCAGCATTTT. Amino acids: CASSLGTGMSNQPQHF.

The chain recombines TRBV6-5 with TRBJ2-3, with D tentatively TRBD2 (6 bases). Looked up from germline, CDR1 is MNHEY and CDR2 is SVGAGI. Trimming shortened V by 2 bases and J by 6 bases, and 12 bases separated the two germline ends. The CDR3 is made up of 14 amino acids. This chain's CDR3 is CASSYGTSSDTQYF. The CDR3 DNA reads TGTGCCAGCAGTTACGGGACTTCGTCGGATACGCAGTATTTT.

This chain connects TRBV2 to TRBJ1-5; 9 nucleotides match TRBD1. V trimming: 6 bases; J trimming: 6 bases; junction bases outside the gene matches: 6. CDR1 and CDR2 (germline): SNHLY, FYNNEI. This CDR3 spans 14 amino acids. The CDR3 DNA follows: TGTGCCAGCAGCCTACAGGGGGCAGGTCAGCCCCAGCATTTT. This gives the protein CASSLQGAGQPQHF.